This TCR beta chain emerged from a study of OX40 agonist ivuxolimab in advanced cancers. At the level of the study: It was ivuxolimab, an agonistic anti-OX40 (CD134) antibody, that patients were treated with. Patients were dosed intravenously with ivuxolimab at 0.01 to 10 mg/kg every 2 weeks.

Libraries were prepared by immunoSEQ multiplex PCR; TCRdb keeps only in-frame clonotypes and omits some of them. The data hold some 63,000 clones, with less than 90% observed a single time. This CDR3 spans 16 amino acids. V shed 3 bases and J 8 bases; nucleotides not matched to a gene: 9. Germline CDR1 reads SGHAT; CDR2 reads FQNNGV. The sequencing used CD4+ or CD8+ T cells sorted from blood, collected in a trial of the OX40 agonist ivuxolimab. V gene TRBV11-2 combines with J gene TRBJ1-3; 11 positions agree with TRBD1. The receptor comes from an adult with an advanced solid tumor such as melanoma, head and neck, liver or kidney cancer. The CDR3 region is CASSLSSGTGGYTIYF. CDR3 nucleotide sequence: TGTGCCAGCAGCTTGTCATCCGGGACAGGGGGTTACACCATATATTTT.